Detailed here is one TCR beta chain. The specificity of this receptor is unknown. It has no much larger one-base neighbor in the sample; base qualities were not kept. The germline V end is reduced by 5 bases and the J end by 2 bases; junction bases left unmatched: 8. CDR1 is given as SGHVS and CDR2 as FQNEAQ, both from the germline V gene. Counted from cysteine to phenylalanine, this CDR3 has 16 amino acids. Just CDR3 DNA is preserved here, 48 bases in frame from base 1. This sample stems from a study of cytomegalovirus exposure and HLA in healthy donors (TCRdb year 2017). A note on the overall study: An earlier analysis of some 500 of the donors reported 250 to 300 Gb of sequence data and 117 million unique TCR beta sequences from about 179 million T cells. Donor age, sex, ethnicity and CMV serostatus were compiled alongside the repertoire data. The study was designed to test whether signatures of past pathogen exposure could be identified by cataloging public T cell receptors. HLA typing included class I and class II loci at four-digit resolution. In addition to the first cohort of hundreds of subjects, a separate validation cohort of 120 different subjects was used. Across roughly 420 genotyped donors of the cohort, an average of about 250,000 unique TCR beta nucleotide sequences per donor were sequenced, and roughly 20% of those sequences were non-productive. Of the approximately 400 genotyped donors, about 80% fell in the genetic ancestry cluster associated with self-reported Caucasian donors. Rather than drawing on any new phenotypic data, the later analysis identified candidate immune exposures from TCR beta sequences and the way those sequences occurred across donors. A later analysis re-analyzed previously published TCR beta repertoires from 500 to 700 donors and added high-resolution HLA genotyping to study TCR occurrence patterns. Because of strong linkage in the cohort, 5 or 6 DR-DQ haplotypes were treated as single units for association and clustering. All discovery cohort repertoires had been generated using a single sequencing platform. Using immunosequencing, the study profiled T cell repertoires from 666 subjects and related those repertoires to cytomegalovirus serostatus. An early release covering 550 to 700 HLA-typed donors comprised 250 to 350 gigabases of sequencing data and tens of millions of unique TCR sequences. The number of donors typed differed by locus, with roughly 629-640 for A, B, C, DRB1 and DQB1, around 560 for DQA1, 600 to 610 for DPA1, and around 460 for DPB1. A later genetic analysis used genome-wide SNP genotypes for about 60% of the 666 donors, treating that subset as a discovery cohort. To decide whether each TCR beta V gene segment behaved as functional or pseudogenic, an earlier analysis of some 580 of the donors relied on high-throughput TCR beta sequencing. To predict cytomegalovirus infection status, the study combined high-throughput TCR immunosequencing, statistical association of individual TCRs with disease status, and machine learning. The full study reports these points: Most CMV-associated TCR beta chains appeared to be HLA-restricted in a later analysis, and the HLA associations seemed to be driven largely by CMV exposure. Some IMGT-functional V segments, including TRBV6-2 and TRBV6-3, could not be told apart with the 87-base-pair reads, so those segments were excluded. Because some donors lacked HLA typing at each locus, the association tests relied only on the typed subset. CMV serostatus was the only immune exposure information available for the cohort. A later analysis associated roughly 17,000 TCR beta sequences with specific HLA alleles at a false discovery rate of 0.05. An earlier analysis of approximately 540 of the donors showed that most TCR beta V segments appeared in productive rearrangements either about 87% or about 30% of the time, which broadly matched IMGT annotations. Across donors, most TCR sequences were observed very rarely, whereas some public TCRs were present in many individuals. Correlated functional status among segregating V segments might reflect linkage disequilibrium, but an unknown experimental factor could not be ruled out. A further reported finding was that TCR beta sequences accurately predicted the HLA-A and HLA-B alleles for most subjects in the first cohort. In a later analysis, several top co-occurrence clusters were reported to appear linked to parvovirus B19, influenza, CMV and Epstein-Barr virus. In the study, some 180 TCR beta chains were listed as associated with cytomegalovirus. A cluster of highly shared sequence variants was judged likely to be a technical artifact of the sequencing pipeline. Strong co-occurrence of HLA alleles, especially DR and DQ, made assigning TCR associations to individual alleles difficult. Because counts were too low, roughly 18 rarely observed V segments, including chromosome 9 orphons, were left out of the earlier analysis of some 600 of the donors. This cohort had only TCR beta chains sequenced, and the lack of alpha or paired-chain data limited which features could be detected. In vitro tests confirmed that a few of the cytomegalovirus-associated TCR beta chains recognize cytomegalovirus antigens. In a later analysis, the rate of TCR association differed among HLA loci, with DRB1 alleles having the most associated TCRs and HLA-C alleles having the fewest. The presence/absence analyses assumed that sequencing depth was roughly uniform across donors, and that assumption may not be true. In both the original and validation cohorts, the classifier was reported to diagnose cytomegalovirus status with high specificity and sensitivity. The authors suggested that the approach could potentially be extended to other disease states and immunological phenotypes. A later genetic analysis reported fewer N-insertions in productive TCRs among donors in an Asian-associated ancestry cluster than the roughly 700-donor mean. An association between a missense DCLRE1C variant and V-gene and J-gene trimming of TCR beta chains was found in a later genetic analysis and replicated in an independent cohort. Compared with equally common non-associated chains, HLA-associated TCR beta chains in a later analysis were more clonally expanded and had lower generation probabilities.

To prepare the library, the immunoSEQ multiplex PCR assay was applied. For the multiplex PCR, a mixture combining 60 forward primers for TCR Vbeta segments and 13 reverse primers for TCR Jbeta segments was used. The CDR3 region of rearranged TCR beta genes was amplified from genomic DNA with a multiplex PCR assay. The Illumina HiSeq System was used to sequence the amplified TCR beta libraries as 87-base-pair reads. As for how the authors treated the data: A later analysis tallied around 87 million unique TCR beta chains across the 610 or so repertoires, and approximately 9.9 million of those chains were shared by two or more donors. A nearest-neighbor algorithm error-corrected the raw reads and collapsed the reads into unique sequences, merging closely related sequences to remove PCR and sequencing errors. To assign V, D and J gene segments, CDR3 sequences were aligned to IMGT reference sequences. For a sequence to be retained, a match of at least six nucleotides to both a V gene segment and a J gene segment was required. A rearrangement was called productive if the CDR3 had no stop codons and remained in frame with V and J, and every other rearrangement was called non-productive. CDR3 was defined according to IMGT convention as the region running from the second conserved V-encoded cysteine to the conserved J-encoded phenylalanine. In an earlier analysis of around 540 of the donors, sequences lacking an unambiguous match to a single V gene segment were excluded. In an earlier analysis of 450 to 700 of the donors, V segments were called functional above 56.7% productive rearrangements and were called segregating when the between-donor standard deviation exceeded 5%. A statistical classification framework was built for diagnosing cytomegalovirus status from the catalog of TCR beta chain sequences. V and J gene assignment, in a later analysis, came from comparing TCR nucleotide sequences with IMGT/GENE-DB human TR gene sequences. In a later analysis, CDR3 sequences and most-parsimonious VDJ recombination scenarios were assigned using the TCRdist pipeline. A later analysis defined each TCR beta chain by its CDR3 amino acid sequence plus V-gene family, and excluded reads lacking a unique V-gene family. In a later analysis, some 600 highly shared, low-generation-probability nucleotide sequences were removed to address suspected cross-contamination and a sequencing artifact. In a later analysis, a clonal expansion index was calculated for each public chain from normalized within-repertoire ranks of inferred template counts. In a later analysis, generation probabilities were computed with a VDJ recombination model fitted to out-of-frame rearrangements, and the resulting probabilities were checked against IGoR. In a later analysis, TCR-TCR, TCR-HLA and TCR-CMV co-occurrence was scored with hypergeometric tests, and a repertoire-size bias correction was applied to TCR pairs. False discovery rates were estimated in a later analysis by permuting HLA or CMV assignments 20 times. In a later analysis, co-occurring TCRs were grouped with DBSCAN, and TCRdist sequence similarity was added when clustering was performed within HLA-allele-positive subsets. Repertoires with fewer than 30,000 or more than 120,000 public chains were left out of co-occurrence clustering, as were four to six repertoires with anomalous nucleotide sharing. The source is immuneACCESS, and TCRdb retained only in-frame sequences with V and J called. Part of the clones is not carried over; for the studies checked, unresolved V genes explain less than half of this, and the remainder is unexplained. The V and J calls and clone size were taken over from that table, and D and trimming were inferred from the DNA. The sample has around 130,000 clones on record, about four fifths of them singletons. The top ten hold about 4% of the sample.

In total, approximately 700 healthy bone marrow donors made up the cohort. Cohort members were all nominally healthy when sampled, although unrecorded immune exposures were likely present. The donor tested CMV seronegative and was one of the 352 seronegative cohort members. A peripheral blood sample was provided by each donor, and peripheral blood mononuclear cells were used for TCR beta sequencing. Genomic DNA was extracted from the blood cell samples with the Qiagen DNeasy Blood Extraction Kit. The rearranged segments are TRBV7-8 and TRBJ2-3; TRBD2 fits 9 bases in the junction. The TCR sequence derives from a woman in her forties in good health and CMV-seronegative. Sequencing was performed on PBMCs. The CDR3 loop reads CASSPGTSRPTDTQYF. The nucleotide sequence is TGTGCCAGCAGCCCCGGGACTAGCAGGCCCACAGATACGCAGTATTTT.